This is a list of T cell receptor beta chains from one sample in a study of CD8 T cells in Susac syndrome. TCRdb re-called the immunoSEQ multiplex PCR reads through MiXCR, storing one row per CDR3 protein. The profile shows about 150,000 distinct CDR3 sequences, 90% to 97% of them singletons. Sequences were obtained from CD4+ T cells from PBMCs. These receptors originate from a human donor with Susac syndrome. Each CDR3 is given with its conserved first and last residue. Each record gives: V gene, D gene, J gene, clone size, CDR3 DNA, CDR3 protein. A D gene is named only where the DNA matches it firmly. Size is stated for part of the rows, as once, few or many counts, or as a class when the clone is expanded.

TRBV29-1	-	TRBJ1-2	-	TGCAGCGTTCAAGGGAATTTAGACTATGGCTACACCTTC	CSVQGNLDYGYTF
TRBV2	-	TRBJ1-6	-	TGTGCCAGCAGTCCCGGTGCCGGGAATTCACCCCTCCACTTT	CASSPGAGNSPLHF
TRBV5-4	-	TRBJ2-3	-	TGTGCCAGCGCCTACGGCAGGGACCCCTCACAGTATTTT	CASAYGRDPSQYF
TRBV27	-	TRBJ2-6	-	TGTGCCAGCAGTATAAGACGCAACTCTGGGGCCAACGTCCTGACTTTC	CASSIRRNSGANVLTF
TRBV5-1	-	TRBJ1-6	once	TGCGCCAGCAGCTTGGAGGGCGGTTCACCCCTCCACTTT	CASSLEGGSPLHF
TRBV29-1	-	TRBJ2-3	-	TGCAGCGCGCGCACAGGGATTCGTACCACAGATACGCAGTATTTT	CSARTGIRTTDTQYF
TRBV5-1	TRBD1	TRBJ2-2	-	TGCGCCAGCAGCTTGGTCCTTACAGGGGCGGTCGGGGAGCTGTTTTTT	CASSLVLTGAVGELFF
TRBV20-1	-	TRBJ1-1	-	TGCAGAGTGAGGGGAGCTCTGAACACTGAAGCTTTCTTT	CRVRGALNTEAFF
TRBV18	TRBD1	TRBJ1-2	once	TGTGCCAGCTCACCACGGCAGGGGGAGGATTATGGCTACACCTTC	CASSPRQGEDYGYTF
TRBV20-1	TRBD1	TRBJ1-1	-	TGCAGTGCTGGGACAGGGCGATTTGCTGAAGCTTTCTTT	CSAGTGRFAEAFF
TRBV25-1	TRBD1	TRBJ1-1	-	TGTGCCAGCAGCGGGACAGGGCGGATGAACACTGAAGCTTTCTTT	CASSGTGRMNTEAFF
TRBV6-2/TRBV6-3	TRBD1	TRBJ2-1	-	TGTGCCAGCAGTTCCCACGACAGGGTCCAGTTCTTC	CASSSHDRVQFF
TRBV27	TRBD2	TRBJ2-3	-	TGTGCCAGCACCTTTAGCGGGGGCCTTGTCCGTAACACAGATACGCAGTATTTT	CASTFSGGLVRNTDTQYF
TRBV4-1	-	TRBJ1-4	-	TGCGCCAGCAGCCAAGCCGGGACTAATGAAAAACTGTTTTTT	CASSQAGTNEKLFF
TRBV28	-	TRBJ2-3	-	TGTGCCAGCAGTTTAAGATTGAAGCGGGGCACAGATACGCAGTATTTT	CASSLRLKRGTDTQYF
TRBV29-1	-	TRBJ2-1	-	TGCAGCGTAGGCGTAAGCTCCTACAATGAGCAGTTCTTC	CSVGVSSYNEQFF
TRBV5-6	-	TRBJ2-1	-	TGTGCCAGCAGCTGGATAAATGAGCAGTTCTTC	CASSWINEQFF
TRBV2	TRBD1	TRBJ2-3	-	TGTGCCAGCAGTTCCGACAGGGTCTCGGATACGCAGTATTTT	CASSSDRVSDTQYF
TRBV12-3/TRBV12-4	-	TRBJ2-3	-	TGTGCCAGCAGTTTATCGGTAGCGGTTCGGGATACGCAGTATTTT	CASSLSVAVRDTQYF
TRBV5-1	TRBD1	TRBJ2-1	-	TGCGCCAGCAGCTGGGGACAGGGGTACAATGAGCAGTTCTTC	CASSWGQGYNEQFF
TRBV25-1	-	TRBJ1-2	-	TGTGCCAGCAGTGAATTGGGCCGGTTCGGGGGTCGGGGCTACACCTTC	CASSELGRFGGRGYTF
TRBV3-1	-	TRBJ1-5	-	TGTGCCAGCAGCCAAGATGTTGCCACCGGAGGGCCCCAGCATTTT	CASSQDVATGGPQHF
TRBV7-2	TRBD2	TRBJ2-1	-	TGTGCCAGCAGCCCCACGAGCGGGAGGCATGAGCAGTTCTTC	CASSPTSGRHEQFF
TRBV12-3/TRBV12-4	-	TRBJ1-5	-	TGTGCCAGCAGTTTTACCGTGCGGTTAAATCAGCCCCAGCATTTT	CASSFTVRLNQPQHF
TRBV25-1	-	TRBJ2-7	-	TGTGCCAGCAGTGAAGCCTCGGTTTACGAGCAGTACTTC	CASSEASVYEQYF
TRBV28	TRBD1	TRBJ2-7	-	TGTGCCAGCAGTTCCCCTCAGGGGGCTAGCGAGCAGTACTTC	CASSSPQGASEQYF
TRBV4-1	-	TRBJ1-2	-	TGCGCCAGCAGCCGGGAAGACGGGGCTAACTATGGCTACACCTTC	CASSREDGANYGYTF
TRBV6-2/TRBV6-3	-	TRBJ2-5	-	TGTGCCAGCAGTTACTCGCGAGAGACCCAGTACTTC	CASSYSRETQYF
TRBV7-3	TRBD2	TRBJ2-2	-	TGTGCCAGCAGCGAAACTAGCGGGGGATTAGCCGGGGAGCTGTTTTTT	CASSETSGGLAGELFF
TRBV9	-	TRBJ2-7	once	TGTGCCAGCAGCTCTCACCCGGGACCCCCCTACGAGCAGTACTTC	CASSSHPGPPYEQYF
TRBV20-1	-	TRBJ2-7	-	TGCAGTGCTAGAGATCGGGTAGCACCCCACGAGCAGTACTTC	CSARDRVAPHEQYF
TRBV19	-	TRBJ1-2	once	TGTGCCAGTAGTTCGCGGACCCCCTATGGCTACACCTTC	CASSSRTPYGYTF
TRBV3-1	-	TRBJ2-7	-	TGTGCCAGCAGCCAAGATATGGGAAAGTACGAGCAGTACTTC	CASSQDMGKYEQYF
TRBV29-1	-	TRBJ2-7	-	TGCAGCGTTGGGACTGCCTACGAGCAGTACTTC	CSVGTAYEQYF
TRBV6-5	TRBD1	TRBJ2-7	-	TGTGCCAGCAGTCTGACAGGGTCAAAATCCTACGAGCAGTACTTC	CASSLTGSKSYEQYF
TRBV12-3/TRBV12-4	-	TRBJ1-1	-	TGTGCCAGCAGTTTAGGAGAGGGCGGTCGAATGAACACTGAAGCTTTCTTT	CASSLGEGGRMNTEAFF